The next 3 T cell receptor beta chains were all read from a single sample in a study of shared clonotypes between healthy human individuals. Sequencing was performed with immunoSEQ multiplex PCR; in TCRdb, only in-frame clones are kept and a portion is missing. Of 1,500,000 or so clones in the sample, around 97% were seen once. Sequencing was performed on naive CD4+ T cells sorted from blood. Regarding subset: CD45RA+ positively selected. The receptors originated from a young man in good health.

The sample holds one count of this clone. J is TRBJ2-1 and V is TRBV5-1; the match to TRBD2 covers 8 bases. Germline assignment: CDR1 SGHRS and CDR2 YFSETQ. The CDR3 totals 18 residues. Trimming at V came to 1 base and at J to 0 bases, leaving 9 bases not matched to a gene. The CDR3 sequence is CASSLKGELAGSYNEQFF. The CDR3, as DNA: TGCGCCAGCAGCTTGAAGGGGGAGCTAGCGGGCTCCTACAATGAGCAGTTCTTC.

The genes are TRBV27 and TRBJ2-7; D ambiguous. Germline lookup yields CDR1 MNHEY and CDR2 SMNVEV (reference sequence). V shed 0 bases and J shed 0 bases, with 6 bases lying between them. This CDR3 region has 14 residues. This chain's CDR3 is CASSLSYNSYEQYF. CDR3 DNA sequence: TGTGCCAGCAGTTTATCGTATAACTCCTACGAGCAGTACTTC.

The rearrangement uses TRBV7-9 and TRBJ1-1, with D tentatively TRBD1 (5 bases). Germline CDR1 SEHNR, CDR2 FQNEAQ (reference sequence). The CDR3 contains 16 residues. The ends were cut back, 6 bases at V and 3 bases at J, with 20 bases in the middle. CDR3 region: CASRWVIGARDTEAFF. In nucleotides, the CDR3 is TGTGCCAGCAGATGGGTGATAGGGGCAAGGGACACTGAAGCTTTCTTT.